A single sample is the source of the 15 T cell receptor beta chains below, sequenced in a study of cytomegalovirus exposure and HLA in healthy donors. The PCR was carried out with 60 Vbeta primers and 13 Jbeta primers. The data were produced by immunoSEQ multiplex PCR, yet TCRdb's version contains in-frame clones alone and is incomplete. Found here are about 170,000 clones, approximately 80% of them singletons; the top ten hold 3% to 3.5%. Sequenced material: PBMCs. The receptors shown here come from a woman between 45 and 65 years old in good health and CMV-seropositive.

This clone was picked up a small number of times. The rearrangement joins TRBV10-3 to TRBJ1-1, with unresolved D. With 3 bases removed from V and 1 base from J, the gap between germline ends came to 6 bases. This CDR3 comprises 13 residues. The V gene's germline CDR1 is ENHRY and CDR2 SYGVKD. CDR3: CAISETQNTEAFF. DNA of the CDR3: TGTGCCATCAGTGAAACACAGAACACTGAAGCTTTCTTT.

This chain uses TRBV14 with TRBJ2-7, with D perhaps matching TRBD2 (6 bases). CDR3 size: 15 residues. V was trimmed by 1 base and J by 0 bases, leaving 10 bases between them. CDR1 is SGHDN and CDR2 is FVKESK in the germline V gene. The CDR3 is CASSQVGGSSYEQYF. As DNA, the CDR3 is TGTGCCAGCAGCCAAGTGGGGGGAAGCTCCTACGAGCAGTACTTC. Complete variable domain (other parts from reference TRBV14 and TRBJ2-7): EAGVTQFPSHSVIEKGQTVTLRCDPISGHDNLYWYRRVMGKEIKFLLHFVKESKQDESGMPNNRFLAERTGGTYSTLKVQPAELEDSGVYFCASSQVGGSSYEQYFGPGTRLTVT.

This chain joins TRBV2 and TRBJ2-1, with TRBD2 matching 8 bases. CDR1 SNHLY and CDR2 FYNNEI come from the germline V gene. The V segment lost 1 base and the J segment 7 bases; nucleotides outside the gene matches: 6. The CDR3 loop spans 15 amino acids. CDR3 loop: CASSEEAGVRNEQFF. CDR3 DNA sequence: TGTGCCAGCAGTGAAGAAGCGGGAGTGCGGAATGAGCAGTTCTTC.

This chain links TRBV7-8 with TRBJ2-5, with 11 bases that match TRBD1. V shed 3 bases, J shed 5 bases, and the junction held 2 bases outside the gene matches. In germline, CDR1 is SGHVS, CDR2 FQNEAQ. The CDR3 extends over 14 amino acids. In DNA form, the CDR3 reads TGTGCCAGCAGCTTGGGACAGGGGGACGAGACCCAGTACTTC. This translates into CASSLGQGDETQYF.

V usage is TRBV6-5 and J usage is TRBJ1-1, with D maybe TRBD1 (6 bases). This CDR3 region has 11 residues. Per germline, CDR1 MNHEY and CDR2 SVGAGI. Trimming shortened V by 4 bases and J by 7 bases, and 7 bases separated the two germline ends. The CDR3 reads CASSLTGEAFF. CDR3 coding DNA: TGTGCCAGCAGTTTGACAGGTGAAGCTTTCTTT.

The CDR3 loop reads CASSRTQGDSGANVLTF. For the CDR3, the DNA is TGCGCCAGCAGCCGGACACAAGGGGACTCTGGGGCCAACGTCCTGACTTTC. This chain links TRBV5-1 with TRBJ2-6; TRBD1 might be the D (5 bases). The CDR3 has 17 amino acids. The germline gives CDR1 SGHRS, CDR2 YFSETQ. With 4 bases removed from V and 0 bases from J, the gap between germline ends came to 14 bases.

The gene calls are TRBV28 and TRBJ2-1; tentatively, D is TRBD1 (6 bases). Trimming left V 4 bases short and J 2 bases short, with 15 bases between. The length of the CDR3 is 16 residues. Per the germline V gene, CDR1 is MDHEN and CDR2 is SYDVKM. CDR3 coding DNA: TGTGCCAGCAGTTCTAAAGTGGGACAACCCTACAATGAGCAGTTCTTC. Protein: CASSSKVGQPYNEQFF.

The genes are TRBV27 and TRBJ2-1; TRBD2 aligns across 7 bases. This CDR3 region has 13 residues. Looked up from germline, CDR1 is MNHEY and CDR2 is SMNVEV (reference sequence). V lost 3 bases, J lost 5 bases, and 1 base stayed unmatched. CDR3 loop: CASSFLADNEQFF. In nucleotides, the CDR3 is TGTGCCAGCAGTTTTCTAGCGGACAATGAGCAGTTCTTC.

This chain connects TRBV7-2 to TRBJ1-2; the match to TRBD1 covers 8 bases. CDR3 length: 15 residues. Germline-derived CDR1 and CDR2 are SGHTA and FQGNSA. V was pared by 5 bases and J by 7 bases, with 12 bases of the junction left unmatched. CDR3 DNA: TGTGCCAGCAGCACCAGGGAGAGGGACAGGTCTGGCTACACCTTC. It yields the protein CASSTRERDRSGYTF.

This chain links TRBV7-3 with TRBJ1-2; a possible D gene is TRBD1 (6 bases). V gave up 5 bases and J gave up 2 bases, with 15 bases separating them. The CDR3 has 15 residues. CDR1 and CDR2 from the germline V gene are SGHTA and FQGTGA. CDR3 in DNA: TGTGCCAGCAGCCCCCGGGGGGGGGCCAACTATGGCTACACCTTC. This codes for CASSPRGGANYGYTF.

The table lists this clone with a few counts. The chain joins TRBV11-3 to TRBJ2-3, with TRBD2 as a possible D gene (5 bases). The germline CDR1 and CDR2 sequences are SGHNT and YENEEA. Deletions cut 5 bases from V and 0 bases from J, with 15 bases between. CDR3 length equals 16 residues. CDR3 DNA sequence: TGTGCCAGCAGCCCGGGAACGGGTATTAGCACAGATACGCAGTATTTT. It yields the protein CASSPGTGISTDTQYF.

This chain joins TRBV7-8 and TRBJ2-7; D is possibly TRBD2 (6 bases). Germline CDR1 SGHVS, CDR2 FQNEAQ. The CDR3 is made up of 12 amino acids. Trimming pared 2 bases from V and 7 bases from J, leaving 9 bases between. As DNA, the CDR3 is TGTGCCAGCAGCTTACTCCGGGGGGAGCAGTACTTC. Protein sequence: CASSLLRGEQYF.

This clone was observed a few times. The chain links TRBV7-9 to TRBJ1-1; TRBD1 agrees at 11 bases. With V trimmed by 2 bases and J by 5 bases, 10 bases remained unmatched. The CDR3 spans 17 residues. Germline CDR1 and CDR2: SEHNR and FQNEAQ (reference sequence). CDR3 sequence: CASSLSGTGGRRTEAFF. The CDR3 nucleotides read TGTGCCAGCAGCTTAAGTGGGACAGGGGGAAGGAGAACTGAAGCTTTCTTT.

The table lists this clone with a count of one. The chain is built from TRBV6-1 and TRBJ2-5; D might be TRBD2 (5 bases). Germline V gene data show CDR1 as MNHNS and CDR2 as SASEGT. This CDR3 region has 15 residues. Deletions cut 5 bases from V and 2 bases from J, with 15 bases between. The CDR3 bases are TGTGCCAGCAGTCGAGTTTGGGGAGTACAAGAGACCCAGTACTTC. Translating gives CASSRVWGVQETQYF.

The V call is TRBV30, the J call TRBJ1-5; TRBD1 is a possible D gene (6 bases). Per germline, CDR1 GTSNPN and CDR2 SVGIG (reference sequence). V lost 2 bases and J lost 4, with 9 bases in between. The CDR3 spans 13 residues. The CDR3 sequence: CAWSTDRNQPQHF. CDR3 coding DNA: TGTGCCTGGAGTACGGACAGAAATCAGCCCCAGCATTTT.